This T cell receptor beta chain was retrieved from a study of T-cell reconstitution after alpha-beta-depleted transplantation in children. Study-wide points: Reportedly, roughly two months post-transplant, alpha-beta T cells arose from several hundred expanded graft clones. Among T cells one year after transplant, newly produced cells accounted for most counts and diversity. The high TCRbeta diversity at day 60 in some patients came from surviving recipient T cells and thymic progenitors.

The CDR3 is 14 amino acids. Trimming removed 6 bases from V and 4 bases from J; junction bases left unmatched: 7. This clonotype has only a few counts. Its target is unknown. Researchers prepared the TCRbeta library using unique molecular identifiers, the study reports. TCRdb processed the PCR reads anew with MiXCR; each CDR3 protein has one entry. The data contain around 600,000 distinct CDR3 sequences, about 21% of them seen just once; the ten biggest clones take up 12% to 15%. The receptor was derived from a boy in the first two years of life who had a stem cell transplant for acute myeloid leukemia, so the T cells may come from the graft donor. This chain connects TRBV12-3 or TRBV12-4 to TRBJ1-1, with 8 nucleotides matching TRBD1. Sequenced here: PBMCs, mostly from graft donor cells, sampled 360 days after TCRalphabeta/CD19-depleted stem cell transplant. The CDR3 sequence is CASRTTTGGTEAFF. In DNA, the CDR3 is TGTGCCAGCAGGACGACAACAGGGGGCACTGAAGCTTTCTTT.